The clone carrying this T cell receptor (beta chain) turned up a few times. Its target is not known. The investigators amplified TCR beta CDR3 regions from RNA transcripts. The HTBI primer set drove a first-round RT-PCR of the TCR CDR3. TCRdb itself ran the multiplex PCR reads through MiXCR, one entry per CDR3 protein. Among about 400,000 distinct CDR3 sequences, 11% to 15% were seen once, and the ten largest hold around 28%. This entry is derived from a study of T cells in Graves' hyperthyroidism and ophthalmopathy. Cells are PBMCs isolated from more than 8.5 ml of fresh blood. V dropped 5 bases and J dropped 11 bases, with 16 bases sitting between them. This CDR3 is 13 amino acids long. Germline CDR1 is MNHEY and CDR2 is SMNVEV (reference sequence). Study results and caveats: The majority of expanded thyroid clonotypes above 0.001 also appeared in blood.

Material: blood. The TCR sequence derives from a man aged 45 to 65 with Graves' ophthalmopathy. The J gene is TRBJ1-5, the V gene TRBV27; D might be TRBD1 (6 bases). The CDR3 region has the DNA TGTGCCAGCAGTCGCCCGGGGGCCGCCTCCCAGCATTTT. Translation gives CASSRPGAASQHF.